The rows below give T cell receptor beta chains drawn from one sample of a study of beta chain features in type 1 diabetes. Generated by immunoSEQ multiplex PCR, the TCRdb table keeps only in-frame clones and is missing some. Here the sample spans some 410,000 clones, over 11% being singletons. The sequencing input was naive CD4+ T cells from blood. The source of these receptors is a man aged 30 to 45 in good health. Each CDR3 is given with its conserved first and last residue. D genes are given only for firm matches.

D	J	V	CDR3
TRBD2	TRBJ2-5	TRBV7-9	CASSSGLAGAETQYF
.	TRBJ2-4	TRBV11-2	CASSHDSGIQYF
TRBD2	TRBJ2-3	TRBV5-6	CASSRLAGEDTQYF
TRBD2	TRBJ2-5	TRBV19	CASSIGAGAEKTQYF
.	TRBJ2-4	TRBV4-1	CASSQASTVAKNIQYF
TRBD1	TRBJ2-5	TRBV25-1	CATQAQRGPQETQYF
TRBD1	TRBJ1-2	TRBV29-1	CSVEGQGGYGYTF
.	TRBJ2-5	TRBV11-2	CASSLGGRGETQYF
.	TRBJ2-3	TRBV23-1	CASNHREEADTQYF
.	TRBJ2-1	TRBV7-2	CASSSDYLGGGFF
TRBD2	TRBJ2-2	TRBV30	CAHRLAGNTGELFF
.	TRBJ1-5	TRBV7-9	CASSTSGEGNQPQHF
TRBD2	TRBJ2-3	TRBV9	CASSVTSGRIGTDTQYF
.	TRBJ2-1	TRBV5-4	CASSLGGLGLYNEQFF
.	TRBJ2-1	TRBV7-6	CASSQDGSSYNEQFF
.	TRBJ2-2	TRBV7-8	CASSLVQQNTGELFF
TRBD2	TRBJ2-5	TRBV4-2	CASSQVAGVGETQYF
TRBD2	TRBJ2-1	TRBV9	CASSVLAGSNEQFF
.	TRBJ1-4	TRBV19	CASSTYRGEKLFF
TRBD2	TRBJ2-3	TRBV18	CASSPIGGSLTDTQYF
TRBD1	TRBJ1-4	TRBV14	CASSPRQGSEKLFF
TRBD1	TRBJ2-1	TRBV6-5	CASSYPGGQFF
.	TRBJ2-5	TRBV7-9	CASSFRELQETQYF
TRBD1	TRBJ2-7	TRBV7-2	CASSFRTGTKYEQYF
.	TRBJ2-1	TRBV18	CASSGGVYYEQFF
.	TRBJ2-1	TRBV9	CASSAPGPLEQFF
.	TRBJ1-2	TRBV20-1	CSARDSSRYTF
.	TRBJ1-5	TRBV5-4	CASSVQGVNQPQHF
.	TRBJ1-4	TRBV29-1	CSVQGNPNEKLFF